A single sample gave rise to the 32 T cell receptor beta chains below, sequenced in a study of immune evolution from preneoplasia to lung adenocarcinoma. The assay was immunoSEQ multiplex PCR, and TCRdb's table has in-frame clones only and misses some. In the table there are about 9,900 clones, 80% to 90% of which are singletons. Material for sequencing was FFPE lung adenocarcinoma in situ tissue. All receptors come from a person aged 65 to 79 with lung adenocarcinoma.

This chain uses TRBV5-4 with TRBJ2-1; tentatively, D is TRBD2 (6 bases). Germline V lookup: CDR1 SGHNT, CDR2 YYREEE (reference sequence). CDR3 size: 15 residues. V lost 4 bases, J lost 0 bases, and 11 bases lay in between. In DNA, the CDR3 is TGTGCCAGCAGCCGCGCCGGGGGCTCCTACAATGAGCAGTTCTTC. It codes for CASSRAGGSYNEQFF. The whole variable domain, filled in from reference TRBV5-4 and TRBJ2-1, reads ETGVTQSPTHLIKTRGQQVTLRCSSQSGHNTVSWYQQALGQGPQFIFQYYREEENGRGNFPPRFSGLQFPNYSSELNVNALELDDSALYLCASSRAGGSYNEQFFGPGTRLTVL.

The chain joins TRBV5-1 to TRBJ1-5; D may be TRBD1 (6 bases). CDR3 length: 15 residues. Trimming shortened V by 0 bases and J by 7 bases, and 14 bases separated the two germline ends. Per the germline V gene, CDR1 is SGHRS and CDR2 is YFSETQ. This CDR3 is CASSLEDSSDQPQHF. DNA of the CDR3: TGCGCCAGCAGCTTGGAGGACAGTTCGGACCAGCCCCAGCATTTT.

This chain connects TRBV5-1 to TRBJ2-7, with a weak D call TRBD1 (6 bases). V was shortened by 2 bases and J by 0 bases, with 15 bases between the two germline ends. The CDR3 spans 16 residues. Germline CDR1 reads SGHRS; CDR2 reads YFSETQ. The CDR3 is CASSFGTRVFSYEQYF. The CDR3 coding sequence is TGCGCCAGCAGCTTCGGGACACGAGTCTTCTCCTACGAGCAGTACTTC.

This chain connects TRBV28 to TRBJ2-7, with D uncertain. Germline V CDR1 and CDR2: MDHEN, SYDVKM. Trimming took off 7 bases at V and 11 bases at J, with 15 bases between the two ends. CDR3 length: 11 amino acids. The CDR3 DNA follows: TGTGCCAGCATTGGACCCGGGTCTAAGTACTTC. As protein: CASIGPGSKYF. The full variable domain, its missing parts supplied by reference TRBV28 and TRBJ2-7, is DVKVTQSSRYLVKRTGEKVFLECVQDMDHENMFWYRQDPGLGLRLIYFSYDVKMKEKGDIPEGYSVSREKKERFSLILESASTNQTSMYLCASIGPGSKYFGPGTRLTVT.

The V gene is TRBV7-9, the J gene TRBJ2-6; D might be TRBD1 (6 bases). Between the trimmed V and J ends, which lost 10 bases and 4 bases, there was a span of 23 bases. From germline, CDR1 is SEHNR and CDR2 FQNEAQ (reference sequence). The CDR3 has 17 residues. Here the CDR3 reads CATATGSGVSGANVLTF. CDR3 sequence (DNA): TGTGCCACTGCCACCGGATCAGGGGTATCGGGGGCCAACGTCCTGACTTTC.

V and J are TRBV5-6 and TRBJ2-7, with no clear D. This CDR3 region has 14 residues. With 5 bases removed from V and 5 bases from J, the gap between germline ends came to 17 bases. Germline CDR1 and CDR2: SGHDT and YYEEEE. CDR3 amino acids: CASSFSWGPDEQYF. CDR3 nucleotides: TGTGCCAGCAGTTTCTCTTGGGGTCCGGACGAGCAGTACTTC. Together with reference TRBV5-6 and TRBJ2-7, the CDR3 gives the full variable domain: DAGVTQSPTHLIKTRGQQVTLRCSPKSGHDTVSWYQQALGQGPQFIFQYYEEEERQRGNFPDRFSGHQFPNYSSELNVNALLLGDSALYLCASSFSWGPDEQYFGPGTRLTVT.

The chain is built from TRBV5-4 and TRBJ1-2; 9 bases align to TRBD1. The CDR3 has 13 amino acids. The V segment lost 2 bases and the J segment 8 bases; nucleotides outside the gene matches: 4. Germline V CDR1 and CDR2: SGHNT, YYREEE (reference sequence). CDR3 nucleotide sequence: TGTGCCAGCAGCTTACAGGGGGCCAGCGGCTACACCTTC. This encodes CASSLQGASGYTF.

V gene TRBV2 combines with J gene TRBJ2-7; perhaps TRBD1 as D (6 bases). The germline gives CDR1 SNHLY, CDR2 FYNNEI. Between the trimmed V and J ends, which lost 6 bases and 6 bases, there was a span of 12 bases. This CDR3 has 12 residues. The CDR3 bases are TGTGCCAGCAGCTGGACAGTGGGCGAGCAGTACTTC. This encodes CASSWTVGEQYF.

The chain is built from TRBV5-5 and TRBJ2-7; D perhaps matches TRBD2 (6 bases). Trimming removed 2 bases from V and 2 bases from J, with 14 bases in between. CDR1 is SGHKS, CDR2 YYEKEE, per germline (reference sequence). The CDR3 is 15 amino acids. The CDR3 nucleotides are TGTGCCAGCAGCTTTTGGGACGGGGGAACCTACGAGCAGTACTTC. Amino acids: CASSFWDGGTYEQYF. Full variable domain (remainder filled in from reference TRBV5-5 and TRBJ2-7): DAGVTQSPTHLIKTRGQQVTLRCSPISGHKSVSWYQQVLGQGPQFIFQYYEKEERGRGNFPDRFSARQFPNYSSELNVNALLLGDSALYLCASSFWDGGTYEQYFGPGTRLTVT.

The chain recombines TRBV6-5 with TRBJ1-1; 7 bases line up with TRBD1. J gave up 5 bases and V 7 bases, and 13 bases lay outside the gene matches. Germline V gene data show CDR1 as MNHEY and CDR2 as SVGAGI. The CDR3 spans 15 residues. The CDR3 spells CASKRRAGGGTEAFF. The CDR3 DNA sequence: TGTGCCAGCAAAAGGAGGGCAGGGGGAGGTACTGAAGCTTTCTTT.

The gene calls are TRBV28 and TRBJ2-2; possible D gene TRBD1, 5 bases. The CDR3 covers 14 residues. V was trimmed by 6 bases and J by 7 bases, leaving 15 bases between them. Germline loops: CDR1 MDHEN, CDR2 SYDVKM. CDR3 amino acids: CASRFRGWSGELFF. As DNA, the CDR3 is TGTGCCAGCAGATTTAGGGGATGGAGCGGGGAGCTGTTTTTT.

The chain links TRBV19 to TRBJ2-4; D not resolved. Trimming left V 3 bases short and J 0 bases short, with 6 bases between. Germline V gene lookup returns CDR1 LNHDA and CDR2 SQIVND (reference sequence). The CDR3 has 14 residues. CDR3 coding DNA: TGTGCCAGTAGTATGGGCACAGCCAAAAACATTCAGTACTTC. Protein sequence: CASSMGTAKNIQYF.

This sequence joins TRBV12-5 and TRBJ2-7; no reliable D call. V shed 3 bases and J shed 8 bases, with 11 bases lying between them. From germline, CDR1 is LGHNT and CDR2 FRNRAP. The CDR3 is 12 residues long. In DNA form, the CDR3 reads TGTGCTAGTGGTTTAGGTTGGAGACAGCAGTACTTC. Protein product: CASGLGWRQQYF.

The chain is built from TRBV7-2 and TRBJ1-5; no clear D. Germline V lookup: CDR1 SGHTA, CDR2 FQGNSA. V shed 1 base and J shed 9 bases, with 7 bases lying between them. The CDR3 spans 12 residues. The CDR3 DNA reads TGTGCCAGCAGCTTAGATGCGGGGCCCCAGCATTTT. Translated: CASSLDAGPQHF.

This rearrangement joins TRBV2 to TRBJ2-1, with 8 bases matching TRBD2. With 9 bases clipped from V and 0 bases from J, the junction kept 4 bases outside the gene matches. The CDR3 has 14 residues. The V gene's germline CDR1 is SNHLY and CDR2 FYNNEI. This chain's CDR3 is CASSSGSSYNEQFF. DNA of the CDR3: TGTGCCAGTTCGAGCGGGAGCTCCTACAATGAGCAGTTCTTC.

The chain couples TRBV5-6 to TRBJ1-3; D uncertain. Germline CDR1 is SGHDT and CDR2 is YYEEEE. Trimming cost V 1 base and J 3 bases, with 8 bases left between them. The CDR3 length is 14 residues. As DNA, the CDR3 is TGTGCCAGCAGCTTGCGGGTATTTGGAAACACCATATATTTT. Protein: CASSLRVFGNTIYF.

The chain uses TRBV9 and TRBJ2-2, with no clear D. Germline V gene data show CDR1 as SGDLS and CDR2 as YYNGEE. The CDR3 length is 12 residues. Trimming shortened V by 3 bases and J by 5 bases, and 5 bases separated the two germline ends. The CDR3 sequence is CASSGRTGELFF. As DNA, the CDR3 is TGTGCCAGCAGCGGAAGAACCGGGGAGCTGTTTTTT.

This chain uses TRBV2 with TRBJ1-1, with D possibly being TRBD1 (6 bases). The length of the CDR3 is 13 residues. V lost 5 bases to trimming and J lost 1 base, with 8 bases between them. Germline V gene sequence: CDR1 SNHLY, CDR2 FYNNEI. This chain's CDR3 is CASSSGQNTEAFF. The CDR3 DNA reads TGTGCCAGCAGTTCGGGACAGAACACTGAAGCTTTCTTT. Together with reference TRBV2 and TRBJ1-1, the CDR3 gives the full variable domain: EPEVTQTPSHQVTQMGQEVILRCVPISNHLYFYWYRQILGQKVEFLVSFYNNEISEKSEIFDDQFSVERPDGSNFTLKIRSTKLEDSAMYFCASSSGQNTEAFFGQGTRLTVV.

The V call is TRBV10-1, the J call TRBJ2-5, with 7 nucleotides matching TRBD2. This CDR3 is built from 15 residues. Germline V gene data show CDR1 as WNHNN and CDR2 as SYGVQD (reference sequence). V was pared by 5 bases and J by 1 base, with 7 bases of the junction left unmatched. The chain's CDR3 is CASSWNSGTQETQYF. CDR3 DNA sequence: TGCGCCAGCAGTTGGAACAGCGGGACCCAAGAGACCCAGTACTTC.

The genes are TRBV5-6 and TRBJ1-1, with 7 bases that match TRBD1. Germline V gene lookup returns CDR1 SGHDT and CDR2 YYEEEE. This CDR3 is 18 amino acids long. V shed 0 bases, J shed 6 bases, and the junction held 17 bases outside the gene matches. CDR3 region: CASSLVLRTGALGAEAFF. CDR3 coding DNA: TGTGCCAGCAGCTTGGTGTTGCGAACAGGGGCTTTGGGCGCTGAAGCTTTCTTT.

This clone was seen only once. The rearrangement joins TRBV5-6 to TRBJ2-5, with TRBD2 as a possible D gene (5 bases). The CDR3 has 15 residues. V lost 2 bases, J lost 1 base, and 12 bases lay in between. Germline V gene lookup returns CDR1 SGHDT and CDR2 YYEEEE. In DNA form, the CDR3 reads TGTGCCAGCAGCTTTGGCGGGCCCCTCCAAGAGACCCAGTACTTC. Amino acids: CASSFGGPLQETQYF. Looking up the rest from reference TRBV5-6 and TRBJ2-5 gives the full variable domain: DAGVTQSPTHLIKTRGQQVTLRCSPKSGHDTVSWYQQALGQGPQFIFQYYEEEERQRGNFPDRFSGHQFPNYSSELNVNALLLGDSALYLCASSFGGPLQETQYFGPGTRLLVL.

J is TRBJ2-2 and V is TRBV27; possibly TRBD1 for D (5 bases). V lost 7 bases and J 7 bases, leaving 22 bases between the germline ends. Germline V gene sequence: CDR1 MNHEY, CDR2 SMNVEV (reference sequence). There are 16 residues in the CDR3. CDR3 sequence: CASNRLGPAHGGELFF. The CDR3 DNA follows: TGTGCCAGCAATCGATTGGGGCCGGCTCATGGCGGGGAGCTGTTTTTT.

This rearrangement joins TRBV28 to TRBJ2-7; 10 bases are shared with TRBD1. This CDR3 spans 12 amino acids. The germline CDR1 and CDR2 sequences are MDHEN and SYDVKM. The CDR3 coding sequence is TGTGCTTCGGGACAGGGGTTCTACGAGCAGTACTTC. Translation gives CASGQGFYEQYF.

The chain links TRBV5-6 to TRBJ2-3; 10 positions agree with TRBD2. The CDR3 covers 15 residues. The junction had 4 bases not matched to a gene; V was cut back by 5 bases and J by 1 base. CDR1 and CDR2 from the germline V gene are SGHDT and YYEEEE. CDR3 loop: CASSTGTSGTDTQYF. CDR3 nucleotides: TGTGCCAGCAGTACCGGGACTAGCGGCACAGATACGCAGTATTTT.

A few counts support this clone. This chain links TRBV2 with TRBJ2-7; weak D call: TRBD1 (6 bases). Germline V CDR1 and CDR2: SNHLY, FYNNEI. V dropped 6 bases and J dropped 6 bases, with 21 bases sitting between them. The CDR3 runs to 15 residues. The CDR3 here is CASRGVMTGTSEQYF. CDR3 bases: TGTGCCAGCAGAGGGGTGATGACAGGAACGTCCGAGCAGTACTTC.

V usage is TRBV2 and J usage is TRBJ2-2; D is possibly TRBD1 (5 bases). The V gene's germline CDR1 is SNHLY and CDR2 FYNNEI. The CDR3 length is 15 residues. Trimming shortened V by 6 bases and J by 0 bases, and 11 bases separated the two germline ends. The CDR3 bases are TGTGCCAGCAGCGTCAGGGTAGCGAACACCGGGGAGCTGTTTTTT. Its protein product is CASSVRVANTGELFF.

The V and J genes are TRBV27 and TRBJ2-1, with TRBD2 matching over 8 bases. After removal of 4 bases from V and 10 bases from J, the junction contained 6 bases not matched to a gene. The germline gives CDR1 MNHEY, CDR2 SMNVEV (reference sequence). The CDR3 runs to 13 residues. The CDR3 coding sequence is TGTGCCAGCAGTTATTTCTTAGCGGGGGAGCAGTTCTTC. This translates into CASSYFLAGEQFF.

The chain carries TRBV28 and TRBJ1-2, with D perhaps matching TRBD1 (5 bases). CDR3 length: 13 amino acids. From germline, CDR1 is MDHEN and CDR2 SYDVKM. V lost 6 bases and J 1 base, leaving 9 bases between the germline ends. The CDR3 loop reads CASRRQLNYGYTF. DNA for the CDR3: TGTGCCAGCAGACGACAGCTTAACTATGGCTACACCTTC.

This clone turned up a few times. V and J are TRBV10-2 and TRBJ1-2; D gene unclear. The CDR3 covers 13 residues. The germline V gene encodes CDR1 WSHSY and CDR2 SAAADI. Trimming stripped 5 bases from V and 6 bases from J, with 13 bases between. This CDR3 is CASSHIIQHGYTF. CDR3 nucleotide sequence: TGCGCCAGCAGTCATATTATTCAACATGGCTACACCTTC.

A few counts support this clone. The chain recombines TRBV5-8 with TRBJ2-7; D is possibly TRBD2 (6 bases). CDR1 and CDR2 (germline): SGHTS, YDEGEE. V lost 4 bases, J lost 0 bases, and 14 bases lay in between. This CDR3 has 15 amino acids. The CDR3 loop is CASSPGTHPSYEQYF. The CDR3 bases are TGTGCCAGCAGCCCGGGGACTCATCCCTCCTACGAGCAGTACTTC. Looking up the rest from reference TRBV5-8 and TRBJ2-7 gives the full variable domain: EAGVTQSPTHLIKTRGQQATLRCSPISGHTSVYWYQQALGLGLQFLLWYDEGEERNRGNFPPRFSGRQFPNYSSELNVNALELEDSALYLCASSPGTHPSYEQYFGPGTRLTVT.

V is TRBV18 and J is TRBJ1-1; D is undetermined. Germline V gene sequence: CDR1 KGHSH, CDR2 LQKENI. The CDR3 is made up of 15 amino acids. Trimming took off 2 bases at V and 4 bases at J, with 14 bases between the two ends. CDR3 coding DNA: TGTGCCAGCTCACCAGGCCCCGGTCGGGGCACTGAAGCTTTCTTT. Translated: CASSPGPGRGTEAFF.

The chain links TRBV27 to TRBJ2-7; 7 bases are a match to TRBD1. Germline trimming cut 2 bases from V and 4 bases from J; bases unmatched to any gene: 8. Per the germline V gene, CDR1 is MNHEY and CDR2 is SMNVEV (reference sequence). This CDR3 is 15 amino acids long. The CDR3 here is CASSLPGTAIYEQYF. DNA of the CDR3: TGTGCCAGCAGTTTACCGGGGACAGCGATTTACGAGCAGTACTTC.